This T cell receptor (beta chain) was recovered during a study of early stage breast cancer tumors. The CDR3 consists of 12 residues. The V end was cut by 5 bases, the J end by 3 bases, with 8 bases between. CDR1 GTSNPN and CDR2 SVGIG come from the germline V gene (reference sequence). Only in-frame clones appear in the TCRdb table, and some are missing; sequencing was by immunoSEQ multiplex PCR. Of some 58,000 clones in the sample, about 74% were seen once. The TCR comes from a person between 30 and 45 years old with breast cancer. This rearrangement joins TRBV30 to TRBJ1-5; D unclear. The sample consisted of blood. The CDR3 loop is CAWAGTNQPQHF. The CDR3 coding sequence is TGTGCCTGGGCGGGCACCAATCAGCCCCAGCATTTT. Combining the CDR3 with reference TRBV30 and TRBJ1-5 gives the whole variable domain SQTIHQWPATLVQPVGSPLSLECTVEGTSNPNLYWYRQAAGRGLQLLFYSVGIGQISSEVPQNLSASRPQDRQFILSSKKLLLSDSGFYLCAWAGTNQPQHFGDGTRLSIL.